These T cell receptor beta chains were read from a single sample in a study of blood T cells in healthy people across ages. TCRdb ran MiXCR on the 5' RACE reads and lists one entry per CDR3 protein. The top ten clones hold roughly 37% of a sample with 780,000 or so distinct CDR3 sequences, 53% of them seen once. The sequenced sample consisted of blood. The receptors stem from a man aged 80 or over in good health. Both conserved end residues are part of each CDR3. Each record gives: V gene, J gene, D gene, clone size, CDR3 DNA, CDR3 protein. A D gene is named only where the DNA matches it firmly. Part of the rows lack a size; the others show once, few, many or a class for expanded clones.

TRBV27,TRBJ2-3,.,.,TGTGCCAGCAGTTTAAAGGCGGGAACGACCAATCGCAGATACGCGTATTTT,CASSLKAGTTNRRYAYF
TRBV4-1,TRBJ2-1,TRBD2,.,TGCGCCAGCAGCGTCGGGGGAGCGGGAAGCGACAATGAGCAGTTCTTC,CASSVGGAGSDNEQFF
TRBV7-9,TRBJ1-2,TRBD1,.,TGTGCCAGCAGCTTACTGGACAGGGACGGCTACACCTTC,CASSLLDRDGYTF
TRBV4-2,TRBJ2-7,TRBD2,.,TGTGCCAGCAGCCAAGTTCTAGCGGGAGCCTCTCCCTACGAGCAGTACTTC,CASSQVLAGASPYEQYF
TRBV28,TRBJ1-2,.,.,TGTGCCAGCAGTGGCCTGACTTTTACTAACTATGGCTACACCTTC,CASSGLTFTNYGYTF
TRBV5-1,TRBJ2-4,TRBD2,.,TGCGCCAGCAGCCAAAGCGGGAGTGGAGAAAACATTCAGTACTTC,CASSQSGSGENIQYF
TRBV7-2,TRBJ2-7,TRBD2,.,TGTGCCAGCAGCTTAATTGCGGGAGGGCCCCGGTACGAGCAGTACTTC,CASSLIAGGPRYEQYF
TRBV18,TRBJ2-4,.,.,TGTGCCAGCTCACAAACCCCCGGGACAAGCGACAACATTCAGTACTTC,CASSQTPGTSDNIQYF
TRBV6-2/TRBV6-3,TRBJ2-7,.,.,TGTGCCAGCAGTTACATGGGGACCAACTACGAGCAGTACTTC,CASSYMGTNYEQYF
TRBV10-2,TRBJ2-2,.,.,TGCGCCAGCAGTGAGTTTAACACCGGGGAGCTGTTTTTT,CASSEFNTGELFF
TRBV6-1,TRBJ1-2,.,.,TGTGCCAGCAGTGCAATTACTAACTATGGCTACACCTTC,CASSAITNYGYTF
TRBV10-3,TRBJ1-1,.,.,TGTGCCATCAGACCGGGAGGACAAACCACTGAAGCTTTCTTT,CAIRPGGQTTEAFF
TRBV28,TRBJ2-7,TRBD2,once,TGTGCCAGCAGTTCCCCGGAGACTAGCGGGACCTACGAGCAGTACTTC,CASSSPETSGTYEQYF
TRBV5-1,TRBJ1-4,TRBD1,.,TGCGCCAGCAGCTCACCCGGGACAGGGGGTAGAGAAAAACTGTTTTTT,CASSSPGTGGREKLFF
TRBV2,TRBJ1-5,.,.,TGTGCCAGCCAAGGGGATAGCAGCAATCAGCCCCAGCATTTT,CASQGDSSNQPQHF
TRBV11-2,TRBJ2-7,.,.,TGCGCCAGCAGCTTGGTGGCAGGGGCCCCCTACGAGCAGTACTTC,CASSLVAGAPYEQYF
TRBV7-3,TRBJ2-3,TRBD1,few,TGTGCCAGCAGCTTAAGAAGTGCGGACAGGGCAACGCAGTATTTT,CASSLRSADRATQYF
TRBV7-2,TRBJ2-5,TRBD2,.,TGTGCAGCGGGGGCGGGACGAGAGACCCAGTACTTC,CAAGAGRETQYF
TRBV10-3,TRBJ2-3,TRBD1,many,TGTGCCATCAGCGCCGGGATCACAGGGGACAGATACGCGTATTTT,CAISAGITGDRYAYF
TRBV7-9,TRBJ1-4,.,.,TGTGTCAGCAGCTTCTCCGGCGGGGGGGCTAACGAAAAACTGTTTTTT,CVSSFSGGGANEKLFF
TRBV3-1,TRBJ1-6,.,.,TGTGCCAGCAGCTTACACCCAGAATATGGGAATTCACCCCTCCACTTT,CASSLHPEYGNSPLHF
TRBV7-9,TRBJ2-1,TRBD2,.,TGTGCCAGCAGCGAATCACTAGCGGCAAATGAGCAGTTCTTC,CASSESLAANEQFF
TRBV27,TRBJ2-7,TRBD2,.,TGTGCCAGCAGTGGAGATAGCGGGATAGCCTCTCACGAGCAGTACTTC,CASSGDSGIASHEQYF
TRBV10-3,TRBJ2-5,.,.,TGTGCCATCAGTGAGTCAATACAAGAGACCCAGTACTTC,CAISESIQETQYF
TRBV28,TRBJ2-2,TRBD1,.,TGTGCCAGCAGCCTAGACAGGGGAGTCGGGGAGCTGTTTTTT,CASSLDRGVGELFF
TRBV7-3,TRBJ2-5,TRBD2,.,TGTGCCAGCGCACGGACTAGCGGAGGCTACCAAGAGACCCAGTACTTC,CASARTSGGYQETQYF
TRBV2,TRBJ2-3,.,few,TGTGCCAGCAAAGGGGAGGGCACAGATACGCAGTATTTT,CASKGEGTDTQYF
TRBV10-2,TRBJ2-1,TRBD2,once,TGCGCCAGCAGTCCGCGGGAGGAGCGGGAGCAGTTCTTC,CASSPREEREQFF
TRBV7-9,TRBJ2-1,TRBD2,.,TGTGCCAGCAGCTTCGGAGCCTTGCGGGGGGGTGAGCAGTTCTTC,CASSFGALRGGEQFF
TRBV3-1,TRBJ2-1,TRBD2,.,TGTGCCAGCAGCCAAGAGACTAGCGGGAGCTGGGATGAGCAGTTCTTC,CASSQETSGSWDEQFF
TRBV12-3/TRBV12-4,TRBJ2-7,TRBD2,.,TGTGCCAGCAGTTTAGTGGGACTAGCGGGAGGGAGCTCCTACAATGAGCAGTACTTC,CASSLVGLAGGSSYNEQYF
TRBV6-1,TRBJ2-4,TRBD1,.,TGTGCCAACAGTGAATTTCTAGGGGGCAATGGCAAAAACATTCAGTACTTC,CANSEFLGGNGKNIQYF
TRBV25-1,TRBJ1-4,.,few,TGTGCCAGCAGTGGTGGAGCTGAAAAACTGTTTTTT,CASSGGAEKLFF
TRBV20-1,TRBJ2-1,TRBD2,few,TGCAGTGCTAGAGATGACGGCGGGAGGGCGAACAATGAGCAGTTCTTC,CSARDDGGRANNEQFF
TRBV20-1,TRBJ2-7,TRBD1,.,TGCAGTGCTAGGGGGGACAGGGTTTTTTCCTACGAGCAGTACTTC,CSARGDRVFSYEQYF